In its sample, the clone carrying this T cell receptor (beta chain) was seen many times. CDR3 length: 14 residues. Germline CDR1 SQVTM, CDR2 ANQGSEA. The V gene lost 5 bases and the J gene lost 5 bases, with 16 bases spanning the gap. Researchers took RNA transcripts and amplified the TCR beta CDR3 regions from them. TCR CDR3 underwent first-round RT-PCR with the HTBI primer set. TCRdb redid the calling of the multiplex PCR reads with MiXCR, one entry per CDR3 protein. The sample holds a few hundred thousand distinct CDR3 sequences, approximately 44% seen once. The data are from a study of T cells in Graves' hyperthyroidism and ophthalmopathy.

This chain uses TRBV29-1 with TRBJ1-5, with D perhaps matching TRBD1 (5 bases). The sample consisted of peripheral blood or thyroid tissue (not recorded which). This clonotype was obtained from a woman aged 18 to 35 with Graves' hyperthyroidism. The chain's CDR3 is CSVTTEGTDQPQHF. The DNA of the CDR3 is TGCAGCGTTACGACAGAGGGTACAGATCAGCCCCAGCATTTT.